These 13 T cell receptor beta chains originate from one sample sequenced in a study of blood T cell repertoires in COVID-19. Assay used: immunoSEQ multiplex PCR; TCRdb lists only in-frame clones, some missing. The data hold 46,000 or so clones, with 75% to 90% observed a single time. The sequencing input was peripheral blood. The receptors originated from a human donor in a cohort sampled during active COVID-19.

The CDR3 here is CASSRQGAQIVGYTF. DNA of the CDR3: TGTGCCAGCAGCAGACAGGGGGCCCAGATAGTTGGCTACACCTTC. V and J are TRBV5-5 and TRBJ1-2, with 10 bases identical to TRBD1. Germline CDR1 SGHKS, CDR2 YYEKEE (reference sequence). Trimming cost V 4 bases and J 7 bases; bases outside gene matches: 10. There are 15 residues in the CDR3.

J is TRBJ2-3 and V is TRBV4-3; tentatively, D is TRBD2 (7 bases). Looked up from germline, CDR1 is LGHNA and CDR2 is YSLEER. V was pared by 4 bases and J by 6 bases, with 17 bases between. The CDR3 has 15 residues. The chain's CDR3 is CASSLEGGRTDTQYF. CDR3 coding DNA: TGCGCCAGCAGCCTTGAGGGGGGGCGTACGGATACGCAGTATTTT.

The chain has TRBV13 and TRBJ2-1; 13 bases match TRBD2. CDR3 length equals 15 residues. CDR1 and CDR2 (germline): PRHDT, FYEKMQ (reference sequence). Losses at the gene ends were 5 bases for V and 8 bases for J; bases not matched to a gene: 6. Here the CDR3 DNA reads TGTGCCAGCAGCCTGGGACTAGCGGGGTCTGATGAGCAGTTCTTC. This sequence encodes CASSLGLAGSDEQFF.

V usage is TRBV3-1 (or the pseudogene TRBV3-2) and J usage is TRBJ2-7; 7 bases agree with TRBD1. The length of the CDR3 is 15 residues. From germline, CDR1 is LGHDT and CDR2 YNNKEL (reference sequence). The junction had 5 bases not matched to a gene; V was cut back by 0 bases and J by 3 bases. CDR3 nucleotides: TGTGCCAGCAGCCAAGATCCGGGACAGCACTACGAGCAGTACTTC. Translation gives CASSQDPGQHYEQYF.

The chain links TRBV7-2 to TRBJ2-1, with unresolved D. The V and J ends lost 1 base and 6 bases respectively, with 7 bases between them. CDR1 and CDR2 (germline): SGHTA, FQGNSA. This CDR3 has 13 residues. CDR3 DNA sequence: TGTGCCAGCAGCTTAGGGTTAGCCAATGAGCAGTTCTTC. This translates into CASSLGLANEQFF.

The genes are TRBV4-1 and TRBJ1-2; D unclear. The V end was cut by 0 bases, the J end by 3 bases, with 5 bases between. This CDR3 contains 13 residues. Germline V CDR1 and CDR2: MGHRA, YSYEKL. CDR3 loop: CASSQDPYYGYTF. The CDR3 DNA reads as TGCGCCAGCAGCCAAGATCCTTACTATGGCTACACCTTC.

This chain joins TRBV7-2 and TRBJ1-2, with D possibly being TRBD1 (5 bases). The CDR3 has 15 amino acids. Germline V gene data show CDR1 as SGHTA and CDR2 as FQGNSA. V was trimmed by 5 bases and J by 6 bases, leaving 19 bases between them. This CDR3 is CASSPPPGGVNGYTF. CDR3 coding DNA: TGTGCCAGCAGCCCCCCGCCCGGGGGGGTTAATGGCTACACCTTC. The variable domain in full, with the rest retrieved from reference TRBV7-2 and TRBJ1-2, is GAGVSQSPSNKVTEKGKDVELRCDPISGHTALYWYRQSLGQGLEFLIYFQGNSAPDKSGLPSDRFSAERTGGSVSTLTIQRTQQEDSAVYLCASSPPPGGVNGYTFGSGTRLTVV.

This chain's CDR3 is CACVRENHYNEQFF. CDR3 coding DNA: TGTGCCTGCGTCAGGGAAAACCACTACAATGAGCAGTTCTTC. The J gene is TRBJ2-1, the V gene TRBV7-9; maybe TRBD1 (5 bases). V dropped 11 bases and J dropped 3 bases, with 17 bases sitting between them. Germline lookup yields CDR1 SEHNR and CDR2 FQNEAQ (reference sequence). The CDR3 runs 14 residues.

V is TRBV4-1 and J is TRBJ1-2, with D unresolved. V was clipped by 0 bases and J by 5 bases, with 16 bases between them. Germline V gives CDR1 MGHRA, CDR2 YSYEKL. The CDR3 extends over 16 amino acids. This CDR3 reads CASSQDYPGDPYGYTF. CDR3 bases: TGCGCCAGCAGCCAAGATTACCCGGGAGATCCGTATGGCTACACCTTC.

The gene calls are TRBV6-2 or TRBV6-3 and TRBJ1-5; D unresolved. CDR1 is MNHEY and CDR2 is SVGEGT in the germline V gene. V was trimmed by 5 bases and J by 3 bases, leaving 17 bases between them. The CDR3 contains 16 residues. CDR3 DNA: TGTGCCAGCAGTCCCGTGCATCGGGAATTCAATCAGCCCCAGCATTTT. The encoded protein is CASSPVHREFNQPQHF.

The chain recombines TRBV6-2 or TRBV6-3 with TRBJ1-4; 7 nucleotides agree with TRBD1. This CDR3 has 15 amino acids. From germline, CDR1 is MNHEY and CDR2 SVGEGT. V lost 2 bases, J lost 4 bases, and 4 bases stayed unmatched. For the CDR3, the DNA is TGTGCCAGCAGTTACCTGGACAGGATTAATGAAAAACTGTTTTTT. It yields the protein CASSYLDRINEKLFF.

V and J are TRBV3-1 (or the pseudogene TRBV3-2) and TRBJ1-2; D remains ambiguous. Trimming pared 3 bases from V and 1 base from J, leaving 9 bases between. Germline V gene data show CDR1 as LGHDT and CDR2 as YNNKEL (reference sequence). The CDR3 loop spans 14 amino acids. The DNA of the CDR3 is TGTGCCAGCAGCCATAGAACAGTTAACTATGGCTACACCTTC. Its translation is CASSHRTVNYGYTF.

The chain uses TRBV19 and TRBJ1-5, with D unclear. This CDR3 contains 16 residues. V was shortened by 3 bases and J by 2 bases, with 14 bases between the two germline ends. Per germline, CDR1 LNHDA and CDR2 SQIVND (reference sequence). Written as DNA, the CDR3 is TGTGCCAGTAGTATGGGCGGGATTCGTGGCAATCAGCCCCAGCATTTT. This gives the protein CASSMGGIRGNQPQHF.